This TCR beta chain is drawn from a study of blood T cell repertoires in COVID-19. Study-wide context: There were acute and convalescent COVID-19 samples, and they came from the United States, Italy and Spain. PBMCs, B-cell-depleted T cells, or T cells were the source of the cDNA or gDNA that made up the material.

Under the authors' procedure: How many nucleated cells were present was estimated from reference gene primer amplification. The protocol was immunoSEQ multiplex PCR, while the TCRdb copy is restricted to in-frame clones and leaves out a portion. The V and J calls and clone size are taken from that table; D and trimming were inferred from the DNA. The sample carries approximately 75,000 clones, around nine tenths recorded once. This clone has a single count. Sequences were obtained from peripheral blood. The receptor was derived from a human donor in a cohort sampled during active COVID-19.

For the CDR3, the DNA is TGCGCCAGCAGCTTAAGCGGGGGGGCCCCAGATACGCAGTATTTT. This gives the protein CASSLSGGAPDTQYF. The V call is TRBV5-1, the J call TRBJ2-3; 10 bases map to TRBD2. Germline loops: CDR1 SGHRS, CDR2 YFSETQ. J gave up 4 bases and V 2 bases, and 4 bases lay outside the gene matches. CDR3 size: 15 residues.